This T cell receptor (beta chain) was obtained from a study of post-analysis software for immune sequencing data. This clonotype was seen many times. What it binds is not known. Study-level results: Included in a set of four or five TRBV segments more frequent in patients than controls were TRBV5-6, TRBV5-1 and TRBV20-1. Controls significantly exceeded multiple sclerosis patients in normalized Chao1 diversity.

Presence of unique molecular identifiers characterized the TCR beta cDNA libraries. From around 0.96 to 9.9 million T cells, 400,000 to 600,000 cDNA molecules were obtained. TCRdb analysed the PCR reads with MiXCR anew, one entry per CDR3 protein. The sample has approximately 180,000 distinct CDR3 sequences, about 30% seen once. The CDR3 length is 14 residues. The germline gives CDR1 LNHDA, CDR2 SQIVND (reference sequence). V dropped 5 bases and J dropped 8 bases, with 18 bases sitting between them. The TCR originated in a girl aged 10-17 years with multiple sclerosis. The chain carries TRBV19 and TRBJ1-2, with a tentative D call TRBD1 (5 bases). The source material was blood. CDR3 residues: CASSYTGQGGGYTF. CDR3 sequence (DNA): TGTGCCAGTAGTTATACCGGACAAGGTGGGGGCTACACCTTC.